This is a list of T cell receptor beta chains from one sample in a study of T cell changes during pregnancy in multiple sclerosis. Measured with immunoSEQ multiplex PCR; TCRdb has only the in-frame clones, and not every one. The sample has fewer than 95,000 clones; 90% to 95% are singletons. Specimen: peripheral blood, collected in the third trimester of pregnancy. The receptors come from a female donor with multiple sclerosis, enrolled in a pregnancy study. Both conserved end residues are part of each CDR3. A D gene is named only where the DNA matches it firmly. Expanded clones get a size class; other rows say once, few or many, or leave the size out.

D,size,J,V,DNA,CDR3
.,.,TRBJ2-2,TRBV5-4,TGTGCCAGCAGCGCGGACTCACGGGCCAACACCGGGGAGCTGTTTTTT,CASSADSRANTGELFF
TRBD1,.,TRBJ1-5,TRBV28,TGTGCCAGCAGCCATGGACAGGGGGCGTTTCAGCCCCAGCATTTT,CASSHGQGAFQPQHF
.,.,TRBJ2-7,TRBV28,TGTGCCAGCAGTTTATTGGGGGCCGAGCAGTACTTC,CASSLLGAEQYF
TRBD2,.,TRBJ2-1,TRBV7-2,TGTGCCAGCAGCCGGACTAGCGGGACCCACAATGAGCAGTTCTTC,CASSRTSGTHNEQFF
.,.,TRBJ2-2,TRBV4-3,TGCGCCAGCAGCCAAGAGGAGGGGACCGGGGAGCTGTTTTTT,CASSQEEGTGELFF
TRBD1,.,TRBJ1-1,TRBV11-2,TGTGCCAGCAGCTGGACAGGGGGCTCTACTGAAGCTTTCTTT,CASSWTGGSTEAFF
.,.,TRBJ1-1,TRBV4-1,TGCGCCAGCAGCCAAGGACAGAACACTGAAGCTTTCTTT,CASSQGQNTEAFF
.,.,TRBJ1-1,TRBV11-1,TGTGCCAGCAGCTCTGAGACAGGAGTTACTGAAGCTTTCTTT,CASSSETGVTEAFF
.,once,TRBJ2-2,TRBV27,TGTGCCAGCAGTTTTTTTGGGTCGGCGGGACTGGGGGAGCTGTTTTTT,CASSFFGSAGLGELFF
TRBD1,.,TRBJ1-2,TRBV6-5,TGTGCCAGCAGTCGACAGGGTCTTTATGGCTACACCTTC,CASSRQGLYGYTF
.,.,TRBJ2-7,TRBV21-1,TGTGCCAGCAGCAAAAGGACTAGCGGGAGGTACGAGCAGTACTTC,CASSKRTSGRYEQYF
TRBD2,.,TRBJ2-7,TRBV29-1,TGCAGCGTTACTACCCCCGGCGGGAGGGCCTACGAGCAGTACTTC,CSVTTPGGRAYEQYF
.,.,TRBJ2-6,TRBV5-6,TGTGCCAGCAGTCAACTACTGAGTGGGTCTGGGGCCAACGTCCTGACTTTC,CASSQLLSGSGANVLTF
TRBD1,.,TRBJ2-1,TRBV7-2,TGTGCCAGCAGCTTGGGGGCGGACAGGGGACCCTACAATGAGCAGTTCTTC,CASSLGADRGPYNEQFF
TRBD1,.,TRBJ2-6,TRBV2,TGTGCCAGCAAGGGACAGGGGGCGTCTGGGGCCAACGTCCTGACTTTC,CASKGQGASGANVLTF
TRBD1,.,TRBJ2-4,TRBV28,TGTGCCAGCAGTTCCCTCAGGGGGCTGGACATTCAGTACTTC,CASSSLRGLDIQYF
.,.,TRBJ2-3,TRBV4-1,TGCGCCAGCAGCCAAGATGGCCAAGGGGCTAGGGCAGATACGCAGTATTTT,CASSQDGQGARADTQYF
TRBD1,.,TRBJ2-1,TRBV11-3,TGTGCCAGCAGCTCAGGGGGCGGGAATGAGCAGTTCTTC,CASSSGGGNEQFF
TRBD1,.,TRBJ1-1,TRBV30,TGTGCCTGGAGGACAGGGGGCAACCCCATTACCACTGAAGCTTTCTTT,CAWRTGGNPITTEAFF
TRBD1,.,TRBJ1-2,TRBV28,TGTGCCAGCACCAGGACAGGGGGCCACTATGGCTACACCTTC,CASTRTGGHYGYTF
.,.,TRBJ2-1,TRBV2,TGTGCCAGCAGTGAAAAACCAAACAGGGAGCAGTTCTTC,CASSEKPNREQFF
.,.,TRBJ2-7,TRBV19,TGTGCCAGTAGTATGGGCCTCCTCCGGGACACTCGCTACGAGCAGTACTTC,CASSMGLLRDTRYEQYF
.,.,TRBJ2-5,TRBV25-1,TGTGCCAGCGGCCCCGACCTGGGAGGTTTCAGGGTGGAGACCCAGTACTTC,CASGPDLGGFRVETQYF
TRBD1,.,TRBJ1-1,TRBV18,TGTGCCAGCTCACCACTCTCTCCGGGACAGGGGAAGTTTCGGGTCTTT,CASSPLSPGQGKFRVF
.,.,TRBJ2-7,TRBV5-1,TGCGCCAGCAGCGTCACGGGACAGCCTTACGGGGGGGTGATTTACGAGCAGTACTTC,CASSVTGQPYGGVIYEQYF
TRBD1,.,TRBJ1-1,TRBV6-1,TGTGCCAGCAGGCCCCAGGGGGTTGGGTATACTGAAGCTTTCTTT,CASRPQGVGYTEAFF
.,.,TRBJ2-1,TRBV23-1,TGCGCCAGCAGTCAATCGAATAGGGGAGAGCAGTTCTTC,CASSQSNRGEQFF
.,.,TRBJ1-4,TRBV4-1,TGCGCCAGCGGTAGTAGGGCAGGGAATGAAAAACTGTTTTTT,CASGSRAGNEKLFF